This T cell receptor beta chain was captured by sequencing in a study of cytomegalovirus exposure and HLA in healthy donors. General study findings and limits: A link between a missense DCLRE1C variant and TCR beta V- and J-gene trimming emerged from a later analysis.

In the PCR, 60 Vbeta and 13 Jbeta primers were used. The repertoire was sequenced with immunoSEQ multiplex PCR; TCRdb's copy has only in-frame clones and lacks some. The sample has 110,000 to 150,000 clones; 77% are singletons. V shed 4 bases and J 3 bases; nucleotides not matched to a gene: 3. Germline V lookup: CDR1 SGHAT, CDR2 FQDESV (reference sequence). The CDR3 totals 14 residues. The sample holds one count of this clone. Its specificity is not known. The source of this sequence is a male donor in good health and CMV-seronegative. The rearrangement uses TRBV11-1 and TRBJ2-5; 9 bases are shared with TRBD2. The sequenced material came from PBMCs. CDR3 sequence reads: CASSSIAGEETQYF. CDR3 DNA sequence: TGTGCCAGCAGCTCGATAGCGGGAGAAGAGACCCAGTACTTC.